Ten or more counts support the clone carrying this T cell receptor (beta chain). Trimming removed 0 bases at V and 2 bases at J, with 8 bases between. From germline, CDR1 is DFQATT and CDR2 SNEGSKA (reference sequence). CDR3 size: 13 residues. This sample was taken from a study of T cells in Graves' hyperthyroidism and ophthalmopathy. About the research overall: Peripheral blood specimens were obtained at initial diagnosis, prior to any treatment.

The source material, RNA transcripts, was used to amplify TCR beta CDR3 regions. The study used the HTBI primer set for a first-round RT-PCR of the TCR CDR3. TCRdb itself ran the multiplex PCR reads through MiXCR, one entry per CDR3 protein. The sample holds fewer than 900,000 distinct CDR3 sequences, roughly 15% seen once. Patients showing uncontrolled infection, other autoimmune disease, pregnancy or lactation were ineligible. V gene TRBV20-1 combines with J gene TRBJ2-7; D gene uncertain. The clonotype was recovered from a man younger than 30 with Graves' hyperthyroidism. The sequenced sample consisted of blood. CDR3 nucleotide sequence: TGCAGTGCTAGAGACCCGGATACCTACGAGCAGTACTTC. Its translation is CSARDPDTYEQYF.